The 12 T cell receptor beta chains reported below all come from one sample, sequenced in a study of T cell responses to AZD1222 COVID-19 vaccine. The table came from immunoSEQ multiplex PCR; TCRdb's copy has only in-frame clones and leaves some out. This sample has 95,000 to 150,000 clones; roughly 93% occur once, and the top ten carry approximately 1.7%. This material consisted of peripheral blood, taken on day 0 of AZD1222 vaccination. The receptors come from an adult in good health.

The chain is built from TRBV6-5 and TRBJ1-2, with D possibly TRBD1 on 6 matching bases. Germline CDR1 is MNHEY and CDR2 is SVGAGI. The V end lost 5 bases, the J end lost 4 bases, and 14 bases lay between the germline ends. CDR3 length equals 14 residues. The CDR3 here is CASSLKQGPYGYTF. The CDR3 DNA reads as TGTGCCAGCAGTCTTAAACAGGGCCCCTATGGCTACACCTTC.

The V call is TRBV4-1, the J call TRBJ2-1; D unresolved. This CDR3 spans 15 amino acids. Trimming cost V 0 bases and J 2 bases, with 8 bases left between them. Germline CDR1 and CDR2: MGHRA and YSYEKL. CDR3 DNA sequence: TGCGCCAGCAGCCAAGAAGGTGTTCCCTACAATGAGCAGTTCTTC. Its translation: CASSQEGVPYNEQFF.

This clone occurred once. V and J are TRBV19 and TRBJ2-3, with D perhaps TRBD1 (6 bases). Trimming took 5 bases from V and 3 from J, leaving 9 bases between them. The CDR3 runs to 13 residues. CDR1 is LNHDA and CDR2 is SQIVND in the germline V gene (reference sequence). CDR3 coding DNA: TGTGCCAGTAGTCCCACAGGGACAGATACGCAGTATTTT. It specifies CASSPTGTDTQYF.

The V and J genes are TRBV5-1 and TRBJ2-2; D may match TRBD1 or TRBD2 (6 bases each). V lost 0 bases, J lost 4 bases, and 13 bases lay in between. The CDR3 contains 16 residues. Germline V gene sequence: CDR1 SGHRS, CDR2 YFSETQ. The DNA of the CDR3 is TGCGCCAGCAGCTTGGTCCCGGGGGCGGTCACCGGGGAGCTGTTTTTT. Its protein is CASSLVPGAVTGELFF.

V and J are TRBV5-4 and TRBJ1-1; no reliable D call. The CDR3 covers 15 residues. Between the trimmed V and J ends, which lost 0 bases and 1 base, there was a span of 10 bases. Germline V gives CDR1 SGHNT, CDR2 YYREEE (reference sequence). The CDR3 loop is CASSLDGRPNTEAFF. CDR3 in DNA: TGTGCCAGCAGCTTGGATGGCAGACCGAACACTGAAGCTTTCTTT. Together with reference TRBV5-4 and TRBJ1-1, the CDR3 gives the full variable domain: ETGVTQSPTHLIKTRGQQVTLRCSSQSGHNTVSWYQQALGQGPQFIFQYYREEENGRGNFPPRFSGLQFPNYSSELNVNALELDDSALYLCASSLDGRPNTEAFFGQGTRLTVV.

V and J are TRBV3-1 (or the pseudogene TRBV3-2) and TRBJ1-5, with D hard to call. V lost 0 bases and J 6 bases, leaving 18 bases between the germline ends. Germline V gene lookup returns CDR1 LGHDT and CDR2 YNNKEL (reference sequence). There are 17 residues in the CDR3. The CDR3 DNA reads TGTGCCAGCAGCCAAGATCTCGGCAGTTCTCTAGGTCAGCCCCAGCATTTT. Encoded protein: CASSQDLGSSLGQPQHF.

The V and J genes are TRBV10-3 and TRBJ2-3, with a possible D match to TRBD2 (6 bases). This CDR3 has 15 residues. The V gene's germline CDR1 is ENHRY and CDR2 SYGVKD. Trimming took off 1 base at V and 2 bases at J, with 10 bases between the two ends. CDR3 loop: CAISEWRGVTDTQYF. The CDR3 DNA reads as TGTGCCATCAGTGAGTGGCGGGGAGTCACAGATACGCAGTATTTT.

This clone was recorded once. The V gene is TRBV30, the J gene TRBJ1-2; D gene ambiguous. The CDR3 totals 13 residues. Germline CDR1 is GTSNPN and CDR2 is SVGIG (reference sequence). Trimming left V 2 bases short and J 1 base short, with 8 bases between. CDR3 bases: TGTGCCTGGAGTTTGTTGTATAACTATGGCTACACCTTC. Residues: CAWSLLYNYGYTF.

The J gene is TRBJ2-3, the V gene TRBV19; no clear D gene. V lost 5 bases and J lost 2, with 14 bases in between. The germline CDR1 and CDR2 sequences are LNHDA and SQIVND (reference sequence). This CDR3 contains 15 residues. CDR3 DNA sequence: TGTGCCAGTAGTCCAGACCAATACACCACAGATACGCAGTATTTT. Amino acid sequence: CASSPDQYTTDTQYF.

The chain combines TRBV29-1 with TRBJ2-1, with a weak D call TRBD2 (6 bases). There are 14 residues in the CDR3. Germline CDR1 and CDR2: SQVTM and ANQGSEA. V was cut by 4 bases and J by 0 bases, with 10 bases left in between. The CDR3 nucleotides read TGCAGCGTTGGTGGGGGGAGCTCCTACAATGAGCAGTTCTTC. Translating gives CSVGGGSSYNEQFF.

The chain employs TRBV7-9 and TRBJ1-2; TRBD1 agrees at 8 bases. The CDR3 is 15 amino acids. The junction had 11 bases not matched to a gene; V was cut back by 7 bases and J by 4 bases. CDR1 SEHNR and CDR2 FQNEAQ come from the germline V gene (reference sequence). The CDR3 DNA follows: TGTGCCAGCACCGACTCCGGGACAGGAGGCTATGGCTACACCTTC. The encoded protein is CASTDSGTGGYGYTF.

The chain links TRBV9 to TRBJ2-2, with 9 bases lining up with TRBD2. The CDR3 has 16 amino acids. CDR1 and CDR2 from the germline V gene are SGDLS and YYNGEE. Unmatched junction bases numbered 5, after V lost 3 bases and J lost 2 bases. CDR3 nucleotide sequence: TGTGCCAGCAGCGAGCCTAGCGGGATTAACACCGGGGAGCTGTTTTTT. Its translation: CASSEPSGINTGELFF. The full variable domain, rest sourced from reference TRBV9 and TRBJ2-2, is DSGVTQTPKHLITATGQRVTLRCSPRSGDLSVYWYQQSLDQGLQFLIQYYNGEERAKGNILERFSAQQFPDLHSELNLSSLELGDSALYFCASSEPSGINTGELFFGEGSRLTVL.